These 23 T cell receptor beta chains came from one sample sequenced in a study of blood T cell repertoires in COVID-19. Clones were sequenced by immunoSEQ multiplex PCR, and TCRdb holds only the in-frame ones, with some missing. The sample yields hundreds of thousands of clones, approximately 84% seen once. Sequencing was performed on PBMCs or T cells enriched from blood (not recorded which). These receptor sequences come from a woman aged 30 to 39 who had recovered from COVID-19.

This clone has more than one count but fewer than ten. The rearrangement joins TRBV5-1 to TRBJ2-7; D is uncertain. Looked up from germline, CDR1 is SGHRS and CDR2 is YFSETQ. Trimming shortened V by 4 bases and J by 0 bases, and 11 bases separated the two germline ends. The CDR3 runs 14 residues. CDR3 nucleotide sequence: TGCGCCAGCAGCGAAACCACCGGCTCCTACGAGCAGTACTTC. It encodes CASSETTGSYEQYF.

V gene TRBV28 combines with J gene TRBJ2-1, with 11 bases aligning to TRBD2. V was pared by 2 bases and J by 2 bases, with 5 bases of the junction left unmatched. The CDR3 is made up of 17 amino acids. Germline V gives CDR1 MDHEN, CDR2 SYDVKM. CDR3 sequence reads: CASSLTSGSGAYNEQFF. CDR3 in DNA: TGTGCCAGCAGTTTAACTAGCGGGAGTGGGGCCTACAATGAGCAGTTCTTC.

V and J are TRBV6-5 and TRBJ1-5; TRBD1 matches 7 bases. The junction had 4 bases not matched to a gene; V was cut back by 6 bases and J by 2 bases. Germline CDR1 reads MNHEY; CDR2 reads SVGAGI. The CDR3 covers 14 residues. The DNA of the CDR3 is TGTGCCAGCAGGAACACAGGGGGCAATCAGCCCCAGCATTTT. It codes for CASRNTGGNQPQHF.

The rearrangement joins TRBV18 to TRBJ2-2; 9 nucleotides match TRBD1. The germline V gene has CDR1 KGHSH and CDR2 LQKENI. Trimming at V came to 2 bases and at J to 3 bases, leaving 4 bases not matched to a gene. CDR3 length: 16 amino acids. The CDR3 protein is CASSPGTGSYTGELFF. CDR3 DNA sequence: TGTGCCAGCTCACCAGGGACAGGGTCGTACACCGGGGAGCTGTTTTTT.

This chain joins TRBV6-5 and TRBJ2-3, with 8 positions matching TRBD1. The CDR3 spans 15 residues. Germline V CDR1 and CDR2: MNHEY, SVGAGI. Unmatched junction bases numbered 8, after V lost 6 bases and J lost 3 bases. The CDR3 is CASSPRGRETDTQYF. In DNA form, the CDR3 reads TGTGCCAGCAGCCCCAGGGGGCGTGAAACAGATACGCAGTATTTT.

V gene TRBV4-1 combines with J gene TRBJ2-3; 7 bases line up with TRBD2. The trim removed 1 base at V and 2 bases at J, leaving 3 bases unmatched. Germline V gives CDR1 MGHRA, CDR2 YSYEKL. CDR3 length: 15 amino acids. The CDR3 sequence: CASSQGSGPTDTQYF. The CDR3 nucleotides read TGCGCCAGCAGCCAAGGTAGCGGGCCCACAGATACGCAGTATTTT.

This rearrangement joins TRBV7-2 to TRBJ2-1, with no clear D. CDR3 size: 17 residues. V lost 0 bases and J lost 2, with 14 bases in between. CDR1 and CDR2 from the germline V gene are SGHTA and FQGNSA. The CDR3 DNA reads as TGTGCCAGCAGCTTAGCCCCTTTCGGAGCCACCTACAATGAGCAGTTCTTC. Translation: CASSLAPFGATYNEQFF.

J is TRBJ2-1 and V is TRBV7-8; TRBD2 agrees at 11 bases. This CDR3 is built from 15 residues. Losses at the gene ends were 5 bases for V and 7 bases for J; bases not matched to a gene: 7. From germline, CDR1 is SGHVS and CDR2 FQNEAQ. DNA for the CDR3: TGTGCCAGCAGCCAGCTGACTAGCGGGAAGAATGAGCAGTTCTTC. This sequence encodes CASSQLTSGKNEQFF.

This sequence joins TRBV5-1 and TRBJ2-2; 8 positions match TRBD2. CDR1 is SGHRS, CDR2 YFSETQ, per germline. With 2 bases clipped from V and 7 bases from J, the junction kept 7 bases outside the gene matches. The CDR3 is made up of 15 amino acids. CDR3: CASSFGTSGGGELFF. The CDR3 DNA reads TGCGCCAGCAGCTTCGGTACTAGCGGCGGCGGGGAGCTGTTTTTT.

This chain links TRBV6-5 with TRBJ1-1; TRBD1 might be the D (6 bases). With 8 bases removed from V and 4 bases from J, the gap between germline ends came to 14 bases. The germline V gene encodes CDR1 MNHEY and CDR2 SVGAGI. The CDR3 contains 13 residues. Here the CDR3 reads CASQPGVGTEAFF. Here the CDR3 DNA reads TGTGCCAGCCAACCAGGGGTGGGCACTGAAGCTTTCTTT.

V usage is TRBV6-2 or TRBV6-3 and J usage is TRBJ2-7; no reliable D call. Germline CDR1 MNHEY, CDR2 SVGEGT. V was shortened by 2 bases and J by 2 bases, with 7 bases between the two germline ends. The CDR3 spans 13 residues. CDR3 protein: CASSYNTPYEQYF. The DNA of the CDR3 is TGTGCCAGCAGTTACAACACCCCCTACGAGCAGTACTTC.

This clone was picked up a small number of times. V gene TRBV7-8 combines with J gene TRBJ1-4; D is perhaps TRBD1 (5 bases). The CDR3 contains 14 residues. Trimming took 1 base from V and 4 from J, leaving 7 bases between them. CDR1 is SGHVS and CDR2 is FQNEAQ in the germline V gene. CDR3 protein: CASSLGTFNEKLFF. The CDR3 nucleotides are TGTGCCAGCAGCTTAGGGACATTTAATGAAAAACTGTTTTTT. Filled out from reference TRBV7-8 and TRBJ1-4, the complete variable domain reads GAGVSQSPRYKVAKRGQDVALRCDPISGHVSLFWYQQALGQGPEFLTYFQNEAQLDKSGLPSDRFFAERPEGSVSTLKIQRTQQEDSAVYLCASSLGTFNEKLFFGSGTQLSVL.

CDR3 protein: CASSPRGSGLTDTQYF. The CDR3 DNA reads TGTGCCAGCAGCCCCCGGGGTAGCGGGTTGACAGATACGCAGTATTTT. The gene calls are TRBV7-9 and TRBJ2-3, with TRBD2 matching 7 bases. Germline V gene data show CDR1 as SEHNR and CDR2 as FQNEAQ (reference sequence). J gave up 3 bases and V 5 bases, and 11 bases lay outside the gene matches. CDR3 length: 16 residues. Full variable domain (remainder filled in from reference TRBV7-9 and TRBJ2-3): DTGVSQNPRHKITKRGQNVTFRCDPISEHNRLYWYRQTLGQGPEFLTYFQNEAQLEKSRLLSDRFSAERPKGSFSTLEIQRTEQGDSAMYLCASSPRGSGLTDTQYFGPGTRLTVL.

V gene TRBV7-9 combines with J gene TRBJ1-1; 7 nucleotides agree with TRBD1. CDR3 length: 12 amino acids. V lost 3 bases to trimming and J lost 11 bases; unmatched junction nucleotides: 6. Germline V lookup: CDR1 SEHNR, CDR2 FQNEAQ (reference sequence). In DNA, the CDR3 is TGTGCCAGCAGCTTCCTAGGGGGCGCGGCTTTCTTT. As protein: CASSFLGGAAFF.

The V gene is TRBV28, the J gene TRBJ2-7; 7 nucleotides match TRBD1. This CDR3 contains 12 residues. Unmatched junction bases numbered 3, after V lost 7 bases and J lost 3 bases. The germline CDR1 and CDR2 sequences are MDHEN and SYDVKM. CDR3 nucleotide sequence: TGTGCCAGCACCAGACAGGGCTACGAGCAGTACTTC. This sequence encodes CASTRQGYEQYF.

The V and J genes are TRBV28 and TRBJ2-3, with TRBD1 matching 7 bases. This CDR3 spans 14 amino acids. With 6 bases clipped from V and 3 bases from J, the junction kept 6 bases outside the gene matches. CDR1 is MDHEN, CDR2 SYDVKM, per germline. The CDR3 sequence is CASRTGSVTDTQYF. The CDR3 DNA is TGTGCCAGCAGGACAGGGTCAGTTACAGATACGCAGTATTTT.

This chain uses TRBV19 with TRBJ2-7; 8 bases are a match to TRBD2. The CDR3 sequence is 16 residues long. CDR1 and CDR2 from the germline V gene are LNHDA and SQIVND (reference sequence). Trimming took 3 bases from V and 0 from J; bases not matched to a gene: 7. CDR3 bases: TGTGCCAGTAGTATCAGGAGGGCGGGAGGCTCCTACGAGCAGTACTTC. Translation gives CASSIRRAGGSYEQYF.

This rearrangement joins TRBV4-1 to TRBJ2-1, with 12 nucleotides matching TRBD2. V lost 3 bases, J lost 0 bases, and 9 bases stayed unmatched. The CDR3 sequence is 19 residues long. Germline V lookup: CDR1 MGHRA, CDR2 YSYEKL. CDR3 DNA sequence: TGCGCCAGCAGCCATATAGGACTAGCGGGAAGGGTCTCCTACAATGAGCAGTTCTTC. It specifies CASSHIGLAGRVSYNEQFF.

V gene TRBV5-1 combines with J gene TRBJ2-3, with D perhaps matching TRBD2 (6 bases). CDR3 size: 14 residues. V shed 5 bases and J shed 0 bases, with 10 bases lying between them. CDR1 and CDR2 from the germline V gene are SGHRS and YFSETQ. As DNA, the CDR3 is TGCGCCAGCAGGGTCGGGACTAGCACAGATACGCAGTATTTT. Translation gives CASRVGTSTDTQYF.

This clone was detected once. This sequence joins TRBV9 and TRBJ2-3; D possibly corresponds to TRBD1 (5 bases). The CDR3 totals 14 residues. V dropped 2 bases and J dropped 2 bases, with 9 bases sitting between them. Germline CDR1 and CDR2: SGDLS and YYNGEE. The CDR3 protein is CASSVDSDTDTQYF. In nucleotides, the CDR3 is TGTGCCAGCAGCGTTGACAGCGACACAGATACGCAGTATTTT.

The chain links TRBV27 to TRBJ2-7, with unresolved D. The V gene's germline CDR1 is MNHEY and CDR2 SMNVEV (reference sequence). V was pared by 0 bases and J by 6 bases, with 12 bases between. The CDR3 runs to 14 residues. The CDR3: CASSLSLAVPEQYF. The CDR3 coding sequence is TGTGCCAGCAGTTTATCATTGGCGGTCCCCGAGCAGTACTTC.

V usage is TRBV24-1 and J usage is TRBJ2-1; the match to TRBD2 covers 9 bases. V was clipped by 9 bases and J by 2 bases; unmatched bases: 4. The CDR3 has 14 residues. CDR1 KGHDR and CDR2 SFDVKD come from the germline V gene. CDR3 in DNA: TGTGCCACCTCCGGGACTAGCCCCTACAATGAGCAGTTCTTC. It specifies CATSGTSPYNEQFF.

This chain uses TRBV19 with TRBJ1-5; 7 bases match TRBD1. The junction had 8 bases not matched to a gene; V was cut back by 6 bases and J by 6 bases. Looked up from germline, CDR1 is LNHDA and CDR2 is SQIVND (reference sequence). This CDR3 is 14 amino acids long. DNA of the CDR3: TGTGCCAGTAGCCTGGGACAGCCCCGTCAGCCCCAGCATTTT. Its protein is CASSLGQPRQPQHF. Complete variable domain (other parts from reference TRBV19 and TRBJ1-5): DGGITQSPKYLFRKEGQNVTLSCEQNLNHDAMYWYRQDPGQGLRLIYYSQIVNDFQKGDIAEGYSVSREKKESFPLTVTSAQKNPTAFYLCASSLGQPRQPQHFGDGTRLSIL.